These 11 T cell receptor beta chains came from one sample sequenced in a study of T cells in Graves' hyperthyroidism and ophthalmopathy. Amplification targeted TCR beta CDR3 regions from RNA transcripts. A first-round RT-PCR of the TCR CDR3 used the HTBI primer set. TCRdb re-analysed the multiplex PCR reads in MiXCR, keeping a single row per CDR3 protein. The data hold about 620,000 distinct CDR3 sequences, with 15% to 20% observed a single time. The sequenced material came from blood. The receptors were sampled from a woman aged 30 to 39 with Graves' hyperthyroidism.

This clonotype was seen only a few times. The gene calls are TRBV2 and TRBJ2-4; TRBD2 might be the D (5 bases). Between the trimmed V and J ends, which lost 3 bases and 5 bases, there was a span of 14 bases. CDR1 is SNHLY and CDR2 is FYNNEI in the germline V gene. The CDR3 has 15 amino acids. The DNA for the CDR3 is TGTGCCAGCAGTGACGGCCGAGGGTACGAAAACATTCAGTACTTC. Its protein is CASSDGRGYENIQYF.

The table lists this clonotype with a few counts. The CDR3 DNA sequence: TGTGCCAGCAGTTACAGGGACGGCTATGGCTACACCTTC. This gives the protein CASSYRDGYGYTF. The chain links TRBV6-2 or TRBV6-3 to TRBJ1-2, with D possibly TRBD1 on 5 matching bases. CDR1 is MNHEY, CDR2 SVGEGT, per germline. The CDR3 runs 13 residues. V lost 2 bases, J lost 4 bases, and 8 bases lay in between.

The chain employs TRBV6-4 and TRBJ2-1; D gene ambiguous. The V end lost 0 bases, the J end lost 10 bases, and 4 bases lay between the germline ends. The CDR3 loop spans 11 amino acids. Per the germline V gene, CDR1 is MRHNA and CDR2 is SNTAGT. In DNA form, the CDR3 reads TGTGCCAGCAGTGACTCAAGGGAGCAGTTCTTC. Translation gives CASSDSREQFF.

This clonotype appeared a few times. The CDR3 bases are TGTGCCAGCAGTGCCAGCGGGAGGGTAACCTACGAGCAGTACTTC. This sequence encodes CASSASGRVTYEQYF. The chain links TRBV6-2 or TRBV6-3 to TRBJ2-7, with 10 bases aligning to TRBD2. The germline V gene encodes CDR1 MNHEY and CDR2 SVGEGT. J gave up 2 bases and V 5 bases, and 6 bases lay outside the gene matches. The length of the CDR3 is 15 residues.

This clonotype appeared many times. The J gene is TRBJ1-1, the V gene TRBV7-2, with D unresolved. Germline lookup yields CDR1 SGHTA and CDR2 FQGNSA. V gave up 5 bases and J gave up 1 base, with 17 bases separating them. This CDR3 spans 16 amino acids. The CDR3 DNA reads as TGTGCCAGCAGCCTTGGGCCCCCGACTACGAACACTGAAGCTTTCTTT. Translated: CASSLGPPTTNTEAFF. The full variable domain, rest sourced from reference TRBV7-2 and TRBJ1-1, is GAGVSQSPSNKVTEKGKDVELRCDPISGHTALYWYRQSLGQGLEFLIYFQGNSAPDKSGLPSDRFSAERTGGSVSTLTIQRTQQEDSAVYLCASSLGPPTTNTEAFFGQGTRLTVV.

In its sample, this clonotype was seen many times. V usage is TRBV12-3 or TRBV12-4 and J usage is TRBJ1-5; tentatively, D is TRBD1 (5 bases). This CDR3 has 15 amino acids. Trimming took off 5 bases at V and 1 base at J, with 12 bases between the two ends. The CDR3 loop is CASSPDSRSNQPQHF. The CDR3 nucleotides are TGTGCCAGCAGTCCCGACAGTCGGAGCAATCAGCCCCAGCATTTT.

This clonotype has ten or more counts. The chain is built from TRBV28 and TRBJ1-2, with TRBD1 matching 12 bases. The junction had 12 bases not matched to a gene; V was cut back by 4 bases and J by 0 bases. Germline assignment: CDR1 MDHEN and CDR2 SYDVKM. CDR3 length: 19 amino acids. The CDR3 DNA reads TGTGCCAGCAGTTCTGCCTCTCTCGGGACAGGGGGCCCTAACTATGGCTACACCTTC. This translates into CASSSASLGTGGPNYGYTF.

The rearrangement uses TRBV13 and TRBJ2-7; TRBD2 agrees at 11 bases. Per germline, CDR1 PRHDT and CDR2 FYEKMQ (reference sequence). V lost 4 bases and J lost 2; bases outside the gene matches: 10. The CDR3 contains 17 residues. CDR3 sequence reads: CASSSRGLAGGPYEQYF. In DNA, the CDR3 is TGTGCCAGCAGCTCCAGAGGGTTAGCGGGAGGGCCCTACGAGCAGTACTTC.

With respect to this clonotype: A clone one base away is much larger, so this may be a read error. The conserved phenylalanine or tryptophan normally closing the CDR3 is absent here, so this likely arose from a read error. This chain joins TRBV20-1 and TRBJ2-1; 11 bases agree with TRBD2. The CDR3 sequence is 17 residues long. Germline V CDR1 and CDR2: DFQATT, SNEGSKA (reference sequence). Trimming removed 5 bases from V and 1 base from J; junction bases left unmatched: 10. CDR3 sequence: CSADLTSGALSYNEQFS. In DNA, the CDR3 is TGCAGTGCTGATCTGACTAGCGGGGCCTTATCCTACAATGAGCAGTTCTCC.

This clonotype was observed at least ten times. The chain carries TRBV20-1 and TRBJ2-3; possibly TRBD2 for D (6 bases). Deletions cut 7 bases from V and 2 bases from J, with 13 bases between. The CDR3 spans 13 residues. Per germline, CDR1 DFQATT and CDR2 SNEGSKA (reference sequence). The CDR3 DNA reads TGCAGTGGTGGGGGGAGCTACACAGATACGCAGTATTTT. Amino acid sequence: CSGGGSYTDTQYF.

In its sample, this clonotype was seen many times. The CDR3 region has the DNA TGTGCCAGCTCCACTGGGGGCAACTTTGAGTTCTTC. Its protein product is CASSTGGNFEFF. The V gene is TRBV27, the J gene TRBJ2-1, with a weak D call TRBD1 (6 bases). The CDR3 consists of 12 residues. Trimming shortened V by 8 bases and J by 14 bases, and 19 bases separated the two germline ends. Germline V gene sequence: CDR1 MNHEY, CDR2 SMNVEV (reference sequence).